This T cell receptor (beta chain) was retrieved from a study of OX40 agonist ivuxolimab in advanced cancers. Notes on the research overall: The costimulatory receptor OX40 (CD134) was targeted by ivuxolimab, a fully human IgG2 agonistic monoclonal antibody. Intravenous ivuxolimab was administered to patients every 2 weeks at six dose levels: 0.01, 0.1, 0.3, 1.5, 3 and 10 mg/kg. Among the approximately 50 dose-escalation patients, around 19 had hepatocellular carcinoma, some 15 melanoma, 9 renal cell carcinoma and 9 head and neck cancer. In the dose-escalation cohort, 82.7% of patients were male, and the mean age was approximately 55 years, with a range of about 20 to 79. Prior anti-PD-1, anti-PD-L1 or anti-CTLA-4 therapy was permitted, and approximately 41% of dose-escalation patients had received checkpoint inhibitors. Partial responses occurred in three dose-escalation patients, of whom one had hepatocellular carcinoma and two had cutaneous melanoma. Peripheral TCRbeta sequencing was intended to test whether TCR sequence diversity was altered and clonal T-cell expansion was caused by ivuxolimab. The paper reports the monotherapy dose-escalation portion (N ≈ 50 patients) of the phase I ivuxolimab trial.

About this clone: No cognate antigen has been identified for it. No much larger clone is present one base from it, and per-base qualities are unavailable.

From its cysteine to its phenylalanine, the CDR3 spans 13 amino acids. This entry keeps only the CDR3 DNA: 39 bases, framed from base 1. CDR1 and CDR2 (SEHNR, FQNEAQ) derive from the germline V gene (reference sequence). V is reduced by 4 bases and J by 3 bases, leaving a spacing of 10 bases between them. The trial excluded patients who had a history of autoimmune disease or were on systemic immunosuppression. Peripheral blood for TCR sequencing was drawn from every dose cohort at baseline, at cycle 4 day 1 and at cycle 7 day 1. Samples came from an open-label, multicenter, first-in-human phase I dose-escalation trial of ivuxolimab. Adults with locally advanced or metastatic melanoma, renal cell carcinoma, hepatocellular carcinoma or head and neck squamous cell carcinoma were enrolled in the trial. Before TCR sequencing, CD4+ T cells and CD8+ T cells from peripheral blood were sorted into separate populations.

Overall study outcomes, separate from this receptor: Which antigens the clonally expanded peripheral T cells were specific for was not determined. In partial responders in the 0.1-3.0 mg/kg groups, normalized peripheral clonal expansion was found to be among the lowest, especially among CD8+ T cells. After ivuxolimab, CD8+ T cells had more expanded clones than CD4+ T cells on average. Clonal expansion of both CD4+ and CD8+ blood T cells was observed from baseline to week 6 at doses 0.1 to 3.0 mg/kg. Low levels of normalized T-cell clonal expansion were also seen in some nonresponding patients.

Genomic DNA was isolated from the sorted cells so that the TCRbeta CDR3 region could be sequenced. The immunoSEQ Assay was used for sequencing of TCRbeta CDR3 regions. Drawn from immuneACCESS, this table holds only the in-frame rearrangements with V and J called that TCRdb kept. Clones are partly lost; checked studies trace under half to an unresolved V gene and leave the rest unexplained. The sample has approximately 98,000 clones on record, about four fifths of them singletons. The ten largest clonotypes hold 4.5% to 5.5% of the sample. The chain is assembled from TRBV7-9 and TRBJ2-7, with the D gene not clear enough to name. This material consisted of CD4+ or CD8+ T cells sorted from blood, taken in a trial of the OX40 agonist ivuxolimab. The receptor's source is an adult with an advanced solid tumor such as melanoma, head and neck, liver or kidney cancer. The CDR3 is CASSSRVLYEQYF. The DNA reads as follows: TGTGCCAGCAGCTCTAGGGTACTCTACGAGCAGTACTTC.